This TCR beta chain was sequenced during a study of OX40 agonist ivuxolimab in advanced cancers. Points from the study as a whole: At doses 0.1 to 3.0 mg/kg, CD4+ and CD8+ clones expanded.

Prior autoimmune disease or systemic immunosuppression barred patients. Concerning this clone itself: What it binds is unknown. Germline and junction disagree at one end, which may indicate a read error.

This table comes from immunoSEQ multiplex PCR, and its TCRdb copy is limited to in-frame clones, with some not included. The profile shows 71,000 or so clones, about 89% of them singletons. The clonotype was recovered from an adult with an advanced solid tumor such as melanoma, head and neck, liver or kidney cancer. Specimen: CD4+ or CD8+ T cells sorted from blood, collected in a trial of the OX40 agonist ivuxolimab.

The CDR3 region is CASSLGTGDTQYF. The CDR3 DNA sequence: TGTGCTAGCAGCTTAGGCACGGGGGATACGCAGTATTTT. This chain links TRBV7-7 with TRBJ2-3, with D possibly TRBD2 on 5 matching bases. Germline CDR1 SSHAT, CDR2 FNYEAQ (reference sequence). The CDR3 length is 13 residues.